A single sample is the source of the 21 T cell receptor beta chains below, sequenced in a study of cytomegalovirus exposure and HLA in healthy donors. This table comes from immunoSEQ multiplex PCR, and its TCRdb copy is limited to in-frame clones, with some not included. The data contain around 300,000 clones, approximately 86% of them singletons. The sequenced material came from PBMCs. Every receptor here comes from a woman aged 18 to 35 in good health and CMV-seronegative.

For the CDR3, the DNA is TGCAGCGTTTCAGGGCTCATGAACACTGAAGCTTTCTTT. Protein sequence: CSVSGLMNTEAFF. The chain uses TRBV29-1 and TRBJ1-1; TRBD1 is a possible D gene (5 bases). V shed 5 bases and J shed 0 bases, with 10 bases lying between them. Per germline, CDR1 SQVTM and CDR2 ANQGSEA. The CDR3 totals 13 residues.

This chain connects TRBV9 to TRBJ2-3, with 8 bases aligning to TRBD2. The germline V gene has CDR1 SGDLS and CDR2 YYNGEE. This CDR3 has 15 amino acids. V lost 4 bases, J lost 3 bases, and 7 bases stayed unmatched. This CDR3 is CASSPGGEVTDTQYF. CDR3 nucleotides: TGTGCCAGCAGCCCCGGGGGGGAGGTGACAGATACGCAGTATTTT.

The chain links TRBV28 to TRBJ1-3; D is undetermined. The germline V and J ends were trimmed by 3 bases and 8 bases, with 5 bases remaining between them. Germline V gives CDR1 MDHEN, CDR2 SYDVKM. The CDR3 is 11 amino acids. CDR3 coding DNA: TGTGCCAGCAGTTTTCCCGACACCATATATTTT. This encodes CASSFPDTIYF.

This clone was recorded at least ten times. The genes are TRBV9 and TRBJ2-7; D is unresolved. Germline V gene lookup returns CDR1 SGDLS and CDR2 YYNGEE. There are 12 residues in the CDR3. Trimming stripped 4 bases from V and 5 bases from J, with 10 bases between. This CDR3 reads CASSPSFHEQYF. The CDR3 DNA reads as TGTGCCAGCAGCCCAAGCTTCCACGAGCAGTACTTC.

The V and J genes are TRBV28 and TRBJ2-2; 8 bases fit TRBD1. J gave up 1 base and V 5 bases, and 3 bases lay outside the gene matches. Germline CDR1 MDHEN, CDR2 SYDVKM. The CDR3 sequence is 15 residues long. The CDR3 protein is CASSVDRVNTGELFF. As DNA, the CDR3 is TGTGCCAGCAGTGTGGACAGGGTGAACACCGGGGAGCTGTTTTTT. Based on the CDR3 plus reference TRBV28 and TRBJ2-2, the full variable domain is DVKVTQSSRYLVKRTGEKVFLECVQDMDHENMFWYRQDPGLGLRLIYFSYDVKMKEKGDIPEGYSVSREKKERFSLILESASTNQTSMYLCASSVDRVNTGELFFGEGSRLTVL.

The rearrangement uses TRBV29-1 and TRBJ2-1; no definite D call. Germline CDR1 is SQVTM and CDR2 is ANQGSEA. The CDR3 has 13 amino acids. V was clipped by 6 bases and J by 0 bases, with 9 bases between them. CDR3 DNA: TGCAGCGTCCTACTAAACTCCTACAATGAGCAGTTCTTC. This gives the protein CSVLLNSYNEQFF.

The gene calls are TRBV7-9 and TRBJ1-5; perhaps TRBD1 as D (5 bases). The CDR3 has 15 amino acids. The germline V gene encodes CDR1 SEHNR and CDR2 FQNEAQ (reference sequence). Trimming shortened V by 4 bases and J by 0 bases, and 10 bases separated the two germline ends. CDR3 loop: CASSSTTVSNQPQHF. The CDR3 DNA reads as TGTGCCAGCAGCTCTACGACAGTTAGCAATCAGCCCCAGCATTTT.

The V and J genes are TRBV19 and TRBJ1-4, with TRBD1 identical over 8 bases. CDR3 size: 14 residues. Trimming took 6 bases from V and 7 from J; bases not matched to a gene: 7. Germline-derived CDR1 and CDR2 are LNHDA and SQIVND (reference sequence). The CDR3, as DNA: TGTGCCAGTAGGGGGACAGGACGGGGTGAAAAACTGTTTTTT. Its protein is CASRGTGRGEKLFF.

This clone came up once. The V and J genes are TRBV29-1 and TRBJ2-5; 7 bases line up with TRBD2. Per germline, CDR1 SQVTM and CDR2 ANQGSEA. The CDR3 totals 15 residues. V gave up 6 bases and J gave up 5 bases; unmatched junction bases: 15. CDR3 protein: CSVGLLTSSWETQYF. The CDR3 DNA reads as TGCAGCGTAGGGCTCCTGACTAGCAGTTGGGAGACCCAGTACTTC.

The genes are TRBV10-2 and TRBJ2-5; D is perhaps TRBD1 (6 bases). Per germline, CDR1 WSHSY and CDR2 SAAADI. V lost 0 bases and J lost 7, with 15 bases in between. The CDR3 is 15 residues long. CDR3 protein: CASSESPGVLVTQYF. The DNA for the CDR3 is TGCGCCAGCAGTGAGTCGCCAGGGGTTTTGGTGACCCAGTACTTC.

This clone showed up just a few times. The chain has TRBV7-2 and TRBJ2-3, with 10 bases aligning to TRBD2. The germline V gene encodes CDR1 SGHTA and CDR2 FQGNSA. This CDR3 comprises 16 residues. V dropped 3 bases and J dropped 5; count of bases not matched to a gene: 8. The CDR3: CASSFGSGRWLDTQYF. CDR3 DNA sequence: TGTGCCAGCAGCTTTGGTAGCGGGAGGTGGTTAGATACGCAGTATTTT.

The chain joins TRBV27 to TRBJ2-7, with 9 nucleotides matching TRBD2. Germline-derived CDR1 and CDR2 are MNHEY and SMNVEV (reference sequence). This CDR3 region has 15 residues. V lost 5 bases, J lost 3 bases, and 8 bases stayed unmatched. The CDR3 sequence is CASSPRLAGFYEQYF. Here the CDR3 DNA reads TGTGCCAGCAGTCCTAGGCTAGCGGGGTTCTACGAGCAGTACTTC.

V usage is TRBV10-2 and J usage is TRBJ2-5; 11 bases are a match to TRBD2. The CDR3 length is 17 residues. Losses at the gene ends were 6 bases for V and 5 bases for J; bases not matched to a gene: 14. Germline loops: CDR1 WSHSY, CDR2 SAAADI. The CDR3, as DNA: TGCGCCAGCAGGGCTAAGATAGCGGGGGGGCCGGGGGAGACCCAGTACTTC. Amino acid sequence: CASRAKIAGGPGETQYF.

Points on this clone: Other DNA variants within this sample encode the same CDR3. This chain links TRBV6-5 with TRBJ2-7; possible D gene TRBD1, 6 bases. The CDR3 runs 14 residues. Trimming removed 0 bases at V and 0 bases at J, with 6 bases between. Germline V CDR1 and CDR2: MNHEY, SVGAGI. As DNA, the CDR3 is TGTGCCAGCAGTTACTCACAGGGCTCCTACGAGCAGTACTTC. Amino acids: CASSYSQGSYEQYF.

The CDR3 region is CASSIEAPGNNEQFF. The DNA of the CDR3 is TGCGCCAGCAGCATCGAAGCCCCAGGAAACAATGAGCAGTTCTTC. V is TRBV5-1 and J is TRBJ2-1; D not resolved. The CDR3 extends over 15 amino acids. Trimming stripped 4 bases from V and 5 bases from J, with 16 bases between. Germline V gives CDR1 SGHRS, CDR2 YFSETQ.

The chain uses TRBV5-1 and TRBJ1-2, with 10 bases fitting TRBD1. Losses at the gene ends were 0 bases for V and 7 bases for J; bases not matched to a gene: 6. Looked up from germline, CDR1 is SGHRS and CDR2 is YFSETQ. This CDR3 comprises 15 residues. The DNA for the CDR3 is TGCGCCAGCAGCTTGGACGACAGGGGGCGATCTGGCTACACCTTC. Its protein is CASSLDDRGRSGYTF.

V usage is TRBV7-6 and J usage is TRBJ2-5, with 12 bases that match TRBD2. The CDR3 sequence is 17 residues long. V was pared by 4 bases and J by 5 bases, with 11 bases of the junction left unmatched. Germline values: CDR1 SGHVS, CDR2 FNYEAQ. CDR3 sequence: CASSYQLAGGPGETQYF. The CDR3 bases are TGTGCCAGCAGCTACCAGCTAGCGGGGGGGCCAGGGGAGACCCAGTACTTC.

The count of this clone is one. The rearrangement links TRBV6-5 to TRBJ1-1; D is possibly TRBD1 (6 bases). Germline CDR1 MNHEY, CDR2 SVGAGI. The CDR3 runs to 13 residues. Trimming stripped 7 bases from V and 5 bases from J, with 14 bases between. Here the CDR3 DNA reads TGTGCCAGCACTCCGCGGGGGGCAACTGAAGCTTTCTTT. Its translation: CASTPRGATEAFF.

V usage is TRBV7-2 and J usage is TRBJ2-1; weak D call: TRBD2 (5 bases). There are 11 residues in the CDR3. The germline CDR1 and CDR2 sequences are SGHTA and FQGNSA. Trimming took off 4 bases at V and 10 bases at J, with 8 bases between the two ends. The CDR3 spells CASSSWEEQFF. Here the CDR3 DNA reads TGTGCCAGCAGCTCGTGGGAGGAGCAGTTCTTC.

This chain connects TRBV2 to TRBJ2-1, with D hard to call. CDR1 is SNHLY, CDR2 FYNNEI, per germline. This CDR3 contains 12 residues. The V and J ends lost 6 bases and 7 bases respectively, with 10 bases between them. CDR3 nucleotide sequence: TGTGCCAGCAGAGCCGACAATAATGAGCAGTTCTTC. Protein sequence: CASRADNNEQFF. The whole variable domain, filled in from reference TRBV2 and TRBJ2-1, reads EPEVTQTPSHQVTQMGQEVILRCVPISNHLYFYWYRQILGQKVEFLVSFYNNEISEKSEIFDDQFSVERPDGSNFTLKIRSTKLEDSAMYFCASRADNNEQFFGPGTRLTVL.

Only a few counts were recorded for this clone. The chain is built from TRBV4-1 and TRBJ2-7, with 11 positions matching TRBD1. The V segment lost 4 bases and the J segment 2 bases; nucleotides outside the gene matches: 10. Germline V gives CDR1 MGHRA, CDR2 YSYEKL. The CDR3 runs to 17 residues. CDR3 bases: TGCGCCAGCAGCCCATTTTCGGACAGGGGGCATGCCTACGAGCAGTACTTC. This gives the protein CASSPFSDRGHAYEQYF.